Listed below are T cell receptor beta chains from one sample, sequenced in a study of cytomegalovirus exposure and HLA in healthy donors. Only in-frame clones appear in the TCRdb table, and some are missing; sequencing was by immunoSEQ multiplex PCR. The table shows under 200,000 clones, with about four fifths occurring only once. Sequencing was done on a sample of PBMCs. The origin of the receptors is a woman in her fifties or sixties in good health and CMV-seronegative. Each CDR3 is given without its conserved first and last residue. The order of the fields is V gene, J gene, CDR3 protein.

>TRBV6-5|TRBJ2-7
ASSSSGQPGGQY
>TRBV10-2|TRBJ1-1
ASGEGQGIAEAF
>TRBV5-6|TRBJ2-1
ASSLGELAGGYNEQF
>TRBV2|TRBJ2-7
ATTSGTYEQY
>TRBV4-3|TRBJ2-2
ASSQEWRDSARNTGELF
>TRBV6-1|TRBJ1-2
ASRADTYGYT
>TRBV29-1|TRBJ2-1
SVYDLGSGRTYNEQF
>TRBV4-3|TRBJ2-5
ASSPTAERQETQY
>TRBV5-1|TRBJ2-2
ASSSVGQNTGELF
>TRBV19|TRBJ1-3
ASSIDLPYSGNTIY
>TRBV4-1|TRBJ2-1
ASSQDGERYNEQF
>TRBV19|TRBJ2-4
ASSPSGAKNIQY
>TRBV2|TRBJ2-1
ASSDGLAGGPKSNEQF
>TRBV2|TRBJ1-4
ASEPSRQGGNEKLF
>TRBV7-8|TRBJ2-1
ASSPGQF
>TRBV2|TRBJ2-1
ASTYRRVNEQF
>TRBV4-3|TRBJ1-5
ASSHFTGERQPQH
>TRBV28|TRBJ2-1
ASSSPWTGTLAGVSYNEQF
>TRBV5-6|TRBJ1-6
ASSALSLSSYNSPLH
>TRBV6-5|TRBJ1-5
ASSRSPGIQPQH
>TRBV7-9|TRBJ2-3
ASSLPGTSGSADTQY
>TRBV7-9|TRBJ2-7
ASSPRDLTYEQY
>TRBV9|TRBJ2-7
ASSAGGGTGRGEQY
>TRBV19|TRBJ2-5
ASTPAGKQETQY
>TRBV27|TRBJ2-6
ASSVRGVAGANVLT
>TRBV4-3|-
ASSQDRDPSGISYEQY
>TRBV9|TRBJ1-3
ASSARDSGNTIY
>TRBV19|TRBJ2-1
ASSMMQGSYNEQF
>TRBV18|TRBJ2-7
ASSSAYEQY
>TRBV2|TRBJ2-3
ASIGTSGRTDTQY
>TRBV6-1|TRBJ2-5
ASSPGLLAETQY
>TRBV9|TRBJ2-2
ASSVEPSGTGELF
>TRBV18|TRBJ2-1
ATSRTQATSYNEQF
>TRBV5-1|TRBJ1-1
ASREPGNTEAF
>TRBV2|TRBJ2-2
ASRQWGAGQGSTGELF
>TRBV5-4|TRBJ2-7
ASSPRTGGGYEQY
>TRBV6-1|TRBJ2-7
ASRPTGGKNEQY
>TRBV15|TRBJ2-7
ATSPSRGAFYEQY
>TRBV9|TRBJ2-1
ASSRLAGGAYNEQF
>TRBV7-8|TRBJ2-7
ASSPSGGSYEQY
>TRBV5-1|TRBJ1-1
ASSWTGQGPDTEAF
>TRBV7-9|TRBJ1-1
ASSPPGVGNTEAF
>TRBV27|TRBJ1-2
ASSSNPGASYYGYT
>TRBV10-3|TRBJ1-5
AISESVASRGQPQH
>TRBV19|TRBJ2-1
ASRFKRGNEQF
>TRBV21-1|TRBJ1-3
ASSNASGNTIY
>TRBV27|TRBJ2-2
ASSLILAGGINTGELF
>TRBV6-1|TRBJ1-1
ASSEAANTEAF
>TRBV28|TRBJ2-7
ASRRTGSHNSGTD
>TRBV5-1|TRBJ2-5
ASSRNHGRGETQY
>TRBV2|TRBJ2-7
ASSESPSATYEQY
>TRBV5-4|TRBJ2-7
ASSRGTSGGPEQY
>TRBV7-9|TRBJ2-1
ASSLELAGRLINEQF